Here is one T cell receptor (beta chain) with its context. Its antigen is unidentified. Germline lookup yields CDR1 KGHDR and CDR2 SFDVKD. V was pared by 7 bases and J by 8 bases, with 10 bases between. The length of the CDR3 is 12 residues. The unexposed donors gave CD4+ T cells in about 2011-2018, prior to COVID-19. After roughly ten days of culture, CD4+ T cells were isolated. As cell numbers allowed, unexposed-donor CD4+ T cells faced SARS-CoV-2 S/N and four cold-coronavirus spikes. On days 3 and 7, cultures got half fresh IL-2 medium. Profiled with immunoSEQ multiplex PCR; TCRdb holds only in-frame clones, not every one. The sample lists 25,000 to 30,000 clones, 60% to 80% occurring once. The data belong to a study of CD4 T cells in relation to SARS-CoV-2 and coronaviruses. On the study more broadly: TCR beta CDR3s were sequenced after approximately ten-day antigen culture of PBMCs.

Material: CD4+ T cells from PBMCs, cultured in vitro. The V call is TRBV24-1, the J call TRBJ2-2, with no clear D. This sequence was found in a human donor in good health. The CDR3 DNA follows: TGTGCCACCAGCCTCGAGGTTGGGGAGCTGTTTTTT. It specifies CATSLEVGELFF.